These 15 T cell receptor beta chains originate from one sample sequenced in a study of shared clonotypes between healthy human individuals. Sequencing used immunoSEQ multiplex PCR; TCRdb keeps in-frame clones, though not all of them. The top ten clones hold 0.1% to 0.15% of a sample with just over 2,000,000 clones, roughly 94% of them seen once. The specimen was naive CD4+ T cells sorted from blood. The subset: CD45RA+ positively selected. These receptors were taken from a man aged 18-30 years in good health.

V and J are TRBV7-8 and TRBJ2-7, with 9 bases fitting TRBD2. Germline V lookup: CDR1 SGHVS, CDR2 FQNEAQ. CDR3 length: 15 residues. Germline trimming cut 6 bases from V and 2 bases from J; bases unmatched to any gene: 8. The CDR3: CASRVAGEPPYEQYF. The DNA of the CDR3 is TGTGCCAGCAGGGTAGCGGGAGAGCCTCCCTACGAGCAGTACTTC.

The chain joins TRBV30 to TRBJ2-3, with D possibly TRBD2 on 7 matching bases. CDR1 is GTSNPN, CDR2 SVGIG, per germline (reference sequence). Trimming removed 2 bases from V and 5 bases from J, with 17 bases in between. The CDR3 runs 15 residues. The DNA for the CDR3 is TGTGCCTGGAGTTGGGGGGGGCTAGGATTAGATACGCAGTATTTT. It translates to CAWSWGGLGLDTQYF. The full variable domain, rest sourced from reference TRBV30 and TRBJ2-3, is SQTIHQWPATLVQPVGSPLSLECTVEGTSNPNLYWYRQAAGRGLQLLFYSVGIGQISSEVPQNLSASRPQDRQFILSSKKLLLSDSGFYLCAWSWGGLGLDTQYFGPGTRLTVL.

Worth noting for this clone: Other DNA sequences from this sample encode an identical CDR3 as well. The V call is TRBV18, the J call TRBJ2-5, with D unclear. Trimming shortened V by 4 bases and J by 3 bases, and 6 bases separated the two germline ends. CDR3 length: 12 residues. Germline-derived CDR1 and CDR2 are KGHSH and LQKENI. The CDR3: CASSRREETQYF. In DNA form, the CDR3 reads TGTGCCAGCTCACGGCGAGAAGAGACCCAGTACTTC. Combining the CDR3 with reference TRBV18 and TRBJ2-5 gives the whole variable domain NAGVMQNPRHLVRRRGQEARLRCSPMKGHSHVYWYRQLPEEGLKFMVYLQKENIIDESGMPKERFSAEFPKEGPSILRIQQVVRGDSAAYFCASSRREETQYFGPGTRLLVL.

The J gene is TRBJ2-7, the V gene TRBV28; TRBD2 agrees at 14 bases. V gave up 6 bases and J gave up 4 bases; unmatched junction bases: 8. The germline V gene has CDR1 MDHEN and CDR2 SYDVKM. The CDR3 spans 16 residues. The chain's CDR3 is CASSPRLAGGRYEQYF. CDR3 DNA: TGTGCCAGCAGCCCGAGACTAGCGGGGGGGCGATACGAGCAGTACTTC.

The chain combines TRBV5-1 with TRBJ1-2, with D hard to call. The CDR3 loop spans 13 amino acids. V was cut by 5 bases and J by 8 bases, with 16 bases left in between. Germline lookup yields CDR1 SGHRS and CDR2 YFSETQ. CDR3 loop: CASSYTGGEGYTF. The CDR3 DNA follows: TGCGCCAGCAGTTACACGGGTGGAGAAGGCTACACCTTC.

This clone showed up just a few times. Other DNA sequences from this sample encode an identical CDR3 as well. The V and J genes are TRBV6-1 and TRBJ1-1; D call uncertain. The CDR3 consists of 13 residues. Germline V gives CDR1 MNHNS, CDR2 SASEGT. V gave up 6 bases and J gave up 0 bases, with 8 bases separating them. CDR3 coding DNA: TGTGCCAGCAGAGACACCGTGAACACTGAAGCTTTCTTT. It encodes CASRDTVNTEAFF.

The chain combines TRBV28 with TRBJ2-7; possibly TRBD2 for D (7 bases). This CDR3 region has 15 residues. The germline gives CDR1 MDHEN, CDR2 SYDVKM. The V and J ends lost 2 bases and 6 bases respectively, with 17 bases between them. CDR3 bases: TGTGCCAGCAGTTTAGGGCGGGGGCCACTTGCCGAGCAGTACTTC. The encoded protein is CASSLGRGPLAEQYF.

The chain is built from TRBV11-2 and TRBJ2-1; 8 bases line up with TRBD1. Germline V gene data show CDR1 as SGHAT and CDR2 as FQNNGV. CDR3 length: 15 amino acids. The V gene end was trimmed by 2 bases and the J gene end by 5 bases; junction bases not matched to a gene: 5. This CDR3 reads CASSLIRTGNNEQFF. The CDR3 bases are TGTGCCAGCAGCTTAATAAGGACAGGGAACAATGAGCAGTTCTTC.

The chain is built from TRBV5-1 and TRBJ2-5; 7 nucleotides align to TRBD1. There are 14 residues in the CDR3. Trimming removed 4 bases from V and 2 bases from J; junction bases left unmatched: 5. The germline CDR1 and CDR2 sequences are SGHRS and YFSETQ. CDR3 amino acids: CASSTSTGQETQYF. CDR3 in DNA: TGCGCCAGCAGCACGTCGACAGGGCAAGAGACCCAGTACTTC.

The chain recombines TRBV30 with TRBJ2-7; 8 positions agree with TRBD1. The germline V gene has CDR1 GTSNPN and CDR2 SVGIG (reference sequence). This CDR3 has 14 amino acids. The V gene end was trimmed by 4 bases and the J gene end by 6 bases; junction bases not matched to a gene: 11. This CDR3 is CAWIPPDRASEQYF. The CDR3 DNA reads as TGTGCCTGGATACCACCGGACAGGGCCAGCGAGCAGTACTTC.

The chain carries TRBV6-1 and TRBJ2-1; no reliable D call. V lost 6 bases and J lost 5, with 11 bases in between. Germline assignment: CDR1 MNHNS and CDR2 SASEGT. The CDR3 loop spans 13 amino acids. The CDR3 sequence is CASRRRADNEQFF. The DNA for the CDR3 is TGTGCCAGCAGGCGTAGAGCAGACAATGAGCAGTTCTTC.

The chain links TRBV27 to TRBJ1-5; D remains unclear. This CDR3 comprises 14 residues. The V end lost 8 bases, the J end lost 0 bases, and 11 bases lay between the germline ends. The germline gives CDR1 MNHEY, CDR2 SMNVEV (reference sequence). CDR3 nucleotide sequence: TGTGCCAGCCGCGGCAACTATAGCAATCAGCCCCAGCATTTT. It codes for CASRGNYSNQPQHF.

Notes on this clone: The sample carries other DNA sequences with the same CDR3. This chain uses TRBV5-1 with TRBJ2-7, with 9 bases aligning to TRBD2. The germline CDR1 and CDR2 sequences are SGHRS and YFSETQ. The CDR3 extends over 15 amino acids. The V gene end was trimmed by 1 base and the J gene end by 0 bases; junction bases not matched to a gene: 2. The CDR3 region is CASSLSSGSSYEQYF. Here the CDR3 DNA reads TGCGCCAGCAGCTTGAGTAGCGGGAGCTCCTACGAGCAGTACTTC.

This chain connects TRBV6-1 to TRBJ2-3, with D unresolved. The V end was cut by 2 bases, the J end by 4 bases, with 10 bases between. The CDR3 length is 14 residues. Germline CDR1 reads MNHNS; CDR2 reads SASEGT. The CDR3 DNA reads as TGTGCCAGCAGTGAATATGTTAGCCCAGATACGCAGTATTTT. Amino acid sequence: CASSEYVSPDTQYF.

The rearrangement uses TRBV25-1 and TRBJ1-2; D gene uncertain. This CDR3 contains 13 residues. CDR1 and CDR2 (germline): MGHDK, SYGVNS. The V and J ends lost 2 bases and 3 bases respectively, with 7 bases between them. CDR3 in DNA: TGTGCCAGCAGTGAAGGAGACCACTATGGCTACACCTTC. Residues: CASSEGDHYGYTF.